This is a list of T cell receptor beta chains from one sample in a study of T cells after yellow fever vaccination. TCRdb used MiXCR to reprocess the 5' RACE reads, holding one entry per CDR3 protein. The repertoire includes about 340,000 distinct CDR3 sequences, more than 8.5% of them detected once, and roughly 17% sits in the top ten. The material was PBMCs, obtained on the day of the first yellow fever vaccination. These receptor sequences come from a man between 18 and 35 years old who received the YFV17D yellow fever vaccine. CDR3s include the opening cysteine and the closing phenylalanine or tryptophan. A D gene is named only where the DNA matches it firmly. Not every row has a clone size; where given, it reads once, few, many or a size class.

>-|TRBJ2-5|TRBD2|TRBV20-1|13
CSVGGGAPETQYF
TGCAGTGTAGGCGGGGGGGCCCCAGAGACCCAGTACTTC
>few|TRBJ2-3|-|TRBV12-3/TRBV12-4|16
CASSLALVGGTDTQYF
TGTGCCAGCAGTTTAGCGCTAGTAGGCGGCACAGATACGCAGTATTTT
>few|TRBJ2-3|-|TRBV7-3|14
CASSLRTTTDTQYF
TGTGCCAGCAGCCTCCGGACGACCACAGATACGCAGTATTTT
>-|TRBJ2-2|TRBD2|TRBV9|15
CASSELAKNSGELFF
TGTGCCAGCAGCGAACTAGCGAAAAACTCCGGGGAGCTGTTTTTT
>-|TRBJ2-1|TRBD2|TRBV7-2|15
CASNPGLAGVGEQFF
TGTGCCAGCAACCCCGGGCTAGCGGGGGTCGGTGAGCAGTTCTTC
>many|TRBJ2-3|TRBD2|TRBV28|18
CASSLTLQVAGFPDTQYF
TGTGCCAGCAGTTTAACATTACAGGTAGCGGGTTTTCCAGATACGCAGTATTTT
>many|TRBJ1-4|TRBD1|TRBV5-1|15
CASSLATGSNEKLFF
TGCGCCAGCAGCTTGGCGACAGGGTCTAATGAAAAACTGTTTTTT
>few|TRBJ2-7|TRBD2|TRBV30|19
CAWSGHGGAPESTSYEQYF
TGTGCCTGGAGTGGACACGGGGGGGCCCCTGAAAGTACCTCCTACGAGCAGTACTTC
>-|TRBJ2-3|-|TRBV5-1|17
CASSLGAESLSTDTQYF
TGCGCCAGCAGCTTGGGCGCGGAGAGCCTTAGCACAGATACGCAGTATTTT
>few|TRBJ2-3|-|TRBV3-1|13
CASSQSGADAQYF
TGTGCCAGCAGCCAATCTGGGGCGGATGCGCAGTATTTT
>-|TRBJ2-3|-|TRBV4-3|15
CASSQAKARTDTQYF
TGCGCCAGCAGCCAAGCGAAGGCCCGAACAGATACGCAGTATTTT
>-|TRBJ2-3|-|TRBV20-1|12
CSARPGTDTQYF
TGCAGTGCTAGACCTGGCACAGATACGCAGTATTTT
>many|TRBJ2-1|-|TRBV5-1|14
CASSLGDSSNEQFF
TGCGCCAGCAGCTTGGGGGACTCTTCCAATGAGCAGTTCTTC
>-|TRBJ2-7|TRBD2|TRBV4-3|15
CASSPSLAGTNEQYF
TGCGCCAGCAGCCCCAGCTTAGCGGGGACGAACGAGCAGTACTTC
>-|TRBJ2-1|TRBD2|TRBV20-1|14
CSARILLAVRAQFF
TGCAGTGCTAGGATTTTACTAGCGGTCCGGGCGCAGTTCTTC
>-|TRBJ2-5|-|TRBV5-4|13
CASSLGGVPTQYF
TGTGCCAGCAGCTTGGGGGGGGTCCCGACCCAGTACTTC
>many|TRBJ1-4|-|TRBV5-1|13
CASSLDPNEKLFF
TGCGCCAGCAGCTTGGATCCTAATGAAAAACTGTTTTTT
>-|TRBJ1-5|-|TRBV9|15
CASSVEGYSNQPQHF
TGTGCCAGCAGCGTAGAAGGGTATAGCAATCAGCCCCAGCATTTT
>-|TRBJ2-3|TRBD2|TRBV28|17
CASSPLLAGFGTDTQYF
TGTGCCAGCAGCCCCCTACTAGCGGGGTTCGGCACAGATACGCAGTATTTT
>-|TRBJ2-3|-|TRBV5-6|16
CASRPRRLGEADTQYF
TGTGCCAGCAGACCTCGGCGGCTGGGGGAAGCAGATACGCAGTATTTT
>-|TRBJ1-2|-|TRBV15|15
CATSRVFQGNYGYTF
TGTGCCACCAGCAGGGTCTTTCAGGGAAACTATGGCTACACCTTC
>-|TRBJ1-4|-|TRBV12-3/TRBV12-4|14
CASSIQGAGEKLFF
TGTGCCAGCAGTATACAGGGCGCTGGTGAAAAACTGTTTTTT
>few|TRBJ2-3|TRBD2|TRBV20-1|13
CSAGRGGQYTQYF
TGCAGCGCTGGGCGGGGGGGTCAATATACGCAGTATTTT
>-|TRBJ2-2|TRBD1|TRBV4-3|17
CASSQGLDRGRTGELFF
TGCGCCAGCAGCCAAGGCCTGGACAGGGGAAGAACCGGGGAGCTGTTTTTT
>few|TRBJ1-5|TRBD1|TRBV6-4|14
CASSAGQGIQPQHF
TGTGCCAGCAGTGCGGGACAGGGGATTCAGCCCCAGCATTTT
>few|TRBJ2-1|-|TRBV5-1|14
CASSLEGPTYEQFF
TGCGCCAGCAGCTTGGAGGGACCAACGTATGAGCAGTTCTTC
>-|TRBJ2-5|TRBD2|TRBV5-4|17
CASSLIDGRGGGETQYF
TGTGCCAGCAGCTTGATAGATGGGCGGGGGGGTGGAGAGACCCAGTACTTC
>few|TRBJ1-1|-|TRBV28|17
CASSHPGGRDMNTEAFF
TGTGCCAGCAGTCATCCAGGCGGCAGGGACATGAACACTGAAGCTTTCTTT
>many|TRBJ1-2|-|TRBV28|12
CASTPRGTGYTF
TGTGCCAGCACTCCCCGGGGGACCGGCTACACCTTC
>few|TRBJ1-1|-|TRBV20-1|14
CSARATNRNTEAFF
TGCAGTGCTAGAGCGACAAACCGAAACACTGAAGCTTTCTTT
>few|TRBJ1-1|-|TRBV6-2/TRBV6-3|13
CASSYSQRSEAFF
TGTGCCAGCAGTTACTCTCAGAGAAGTGAAGCTTTCTTT
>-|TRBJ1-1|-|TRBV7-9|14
CASSLGAENTEAFF
TGTGCCAGCAGCTTAGGGGCGGAGAACACTGAAGCTTTCTTT
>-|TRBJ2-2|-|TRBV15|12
CATRSDTGELFF
TGTGCCACTAGAAGTGACACCGGGGAGCTGTTTTTT
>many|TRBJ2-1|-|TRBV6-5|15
CASSYSGEVYNEQFF
TGTGCCAGCAGTTACTCAGGGGAAGTCTACAATGAGCAGTTCTTC
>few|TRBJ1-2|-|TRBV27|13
CASARSSGYGYTF
TGTGCCAGCGCCAGGTCCTCTGGGTATGGCTACACCTTC
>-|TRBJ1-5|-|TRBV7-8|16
CASSPTSPGDREPQHF
TGTGCCAGCAGCCCTACGTCCCCGGGGGATAGGGAGCCCCAGCATTTT
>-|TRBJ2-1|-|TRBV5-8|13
CASSSGLLNEQFF
TGTGCCAGCAGCTCTGGGCTACTCAATGAGCAGTTCTTC
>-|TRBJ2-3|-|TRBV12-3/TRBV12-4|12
CASLERRDTQYF
TGTGCCAGCTTAGAGAGAAGGGATACGCAGTATTTT
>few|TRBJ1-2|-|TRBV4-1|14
CASSQEVRNYGYTF
TGCGCCAGCAGCCAAGAAGTAAGGAACTATGGCTACACCTTC
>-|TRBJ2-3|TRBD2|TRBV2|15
CASSDAGGPTDTQYF
TGTGCCAGCAGTGATGCGGGGGGGCCCACAGATACGCAGTATTTT
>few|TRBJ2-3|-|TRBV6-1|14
CASIWGASTDTQYF
TGTGCCAGCATCTGGGGGGCCAGCACAGATACGCAGTATTTT
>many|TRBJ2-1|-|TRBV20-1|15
CSALGGASSYNEQFF
TGCAGTGCTCTCGGGGGCGCAAGCTCCTACAATGAGCAGTTCTTC
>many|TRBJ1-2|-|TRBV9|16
CASSVLGSMGAHGYTF
TGTGCCAGCAGCGTATTAGGGTCGATGGGGGCGCATGGCTACACCTTC
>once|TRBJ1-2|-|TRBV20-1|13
CSATGQTNYGFTF
TGCAGTGCGACAGGACAGACAAACTATGGCTTCACCTTC
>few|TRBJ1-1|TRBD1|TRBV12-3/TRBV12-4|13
CASSLRGQTEAFF
TGTGCCAGCAGCCTGAGGGGGCAGACTGAAGCTTTCTTT
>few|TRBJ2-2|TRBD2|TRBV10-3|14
CAIYGLVNTGELFF
TGTGCCATCTATGGACTAGTAAACACCGGGGAGCTGTTTTTT
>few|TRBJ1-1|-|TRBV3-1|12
CASSQGGLGAFF
TGTGCCAGCAGCCAGGGGGGCTTGGGAGCTTTCTTT
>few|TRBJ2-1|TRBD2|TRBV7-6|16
CASSFFSGANVGEQFF
TGTGCCAGCAGCTTTTTTAGCGGGGCGAACGTGGGTGAGCAGTTCTTC
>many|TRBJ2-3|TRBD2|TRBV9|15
CASSVLAGGADTQYF
TGTGCCAGCAGCGTCCTAGCGGGGGGGGCAGATACGCAGTATTTT
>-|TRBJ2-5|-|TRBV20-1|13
CSARPAGKETQYF
TGCAGTGCTAGACCAGCAGGGAAAGAGACCCAGTACTTC
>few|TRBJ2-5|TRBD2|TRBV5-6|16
CASSLRLAGASETQYF
TGTGCCAGCAGCTTACGACTAGCGGGGGCCTCGGAGACCCAGTACTTC
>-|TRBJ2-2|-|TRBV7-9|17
CASSLASDFLNTGELFF
TGTGCCAGCAGCTTAGCGAGCGATTTCCTGAACACCGGGGAGCTGTTTTTT
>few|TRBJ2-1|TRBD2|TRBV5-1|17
CASSFPGLAGGQNEQFF
TGCGCCAGCAGCTTTCCGGGACTAGCGGGGGGGCAAAATGAGCAGTTCTTC
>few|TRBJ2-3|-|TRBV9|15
CASSVATISTDTQYF
TGTGCCAGCAGCGTAGCAACAATAAGCACAGATACGCAGTATTTT
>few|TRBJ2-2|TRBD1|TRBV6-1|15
CASSGTASYSGELFF
TGTGCCAGCTCGGGGACAGCGTCTTATTCCGGGGAGCTGTTTTTT